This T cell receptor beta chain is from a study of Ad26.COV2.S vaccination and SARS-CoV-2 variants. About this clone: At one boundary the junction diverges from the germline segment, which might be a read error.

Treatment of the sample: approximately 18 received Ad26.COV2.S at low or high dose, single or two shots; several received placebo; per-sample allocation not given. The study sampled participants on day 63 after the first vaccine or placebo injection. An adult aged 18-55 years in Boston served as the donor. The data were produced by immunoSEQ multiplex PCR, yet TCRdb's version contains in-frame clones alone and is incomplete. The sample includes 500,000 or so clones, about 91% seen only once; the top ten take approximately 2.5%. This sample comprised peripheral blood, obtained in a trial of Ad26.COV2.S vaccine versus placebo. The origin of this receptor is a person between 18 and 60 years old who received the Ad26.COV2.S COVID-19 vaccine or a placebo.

In DNA, the CDR3 is TGTGCCAGCAGCCGACAAGAACTAGCGGGGGGGATGGATTTT. Its translation is CASSRQELAGGMDF. The J gene is TRBJ2-3, the V gene TRBV3-1 (or the pseudogene TRBV3-2); TRBD2 matches at 13 bases. The CDR3 extends over 14 amino acids. Germline V gives CDR1 LGHDT, CDR2 YNNKEL (reference sequence).